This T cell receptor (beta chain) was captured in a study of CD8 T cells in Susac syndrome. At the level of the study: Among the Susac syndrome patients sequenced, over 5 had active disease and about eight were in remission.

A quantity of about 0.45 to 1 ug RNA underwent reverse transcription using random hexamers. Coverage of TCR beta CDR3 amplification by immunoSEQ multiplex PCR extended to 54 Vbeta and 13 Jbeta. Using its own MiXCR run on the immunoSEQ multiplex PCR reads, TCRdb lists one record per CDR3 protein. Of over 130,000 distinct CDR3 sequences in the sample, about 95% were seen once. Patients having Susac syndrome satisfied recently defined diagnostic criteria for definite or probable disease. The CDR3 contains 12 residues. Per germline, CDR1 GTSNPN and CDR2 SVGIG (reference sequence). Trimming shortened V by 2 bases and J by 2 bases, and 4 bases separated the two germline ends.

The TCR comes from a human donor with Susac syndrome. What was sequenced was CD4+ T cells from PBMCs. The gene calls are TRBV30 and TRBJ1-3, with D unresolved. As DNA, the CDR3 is TGTGCCTGGAGTCCCGCTGGAAACACCATATATTTT. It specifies CAWSPAGNTIYF.